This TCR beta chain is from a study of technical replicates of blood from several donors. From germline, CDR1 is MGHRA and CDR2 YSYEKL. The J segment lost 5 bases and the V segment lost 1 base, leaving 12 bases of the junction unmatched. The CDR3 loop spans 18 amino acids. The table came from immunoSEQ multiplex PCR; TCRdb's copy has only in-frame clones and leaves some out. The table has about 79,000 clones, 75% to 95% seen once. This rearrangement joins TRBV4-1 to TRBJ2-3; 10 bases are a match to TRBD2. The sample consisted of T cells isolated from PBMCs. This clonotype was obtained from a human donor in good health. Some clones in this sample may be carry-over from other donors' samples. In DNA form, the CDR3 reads TGCGCCAGCAGCCAAGTAATCGCTAGCGGGAGTACGGGAGATACGCAGTATTTT. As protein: CASSQVIASGSTGDTQYF.